What follows is one T cell receptor beta chain and its context. The data originate from a study of blood T cell repertoires in COVID-19. The CDR3 is made up of 14 amino acids. CDR1 and CDR2 from the germline V gene are SGHTA and FQGNSA. Trimming cost V 4 bases and J 5 bases; bases outside gene matches: 4. In the original workflow: Counts of nucleated cells, estimated from reference gene primer amplification, were obtained. The data were produced by immunoSEQ multiplex PCR, yet TCRdb's version contains in-frame clones alone and is incomplete. V and J calls plus clone size are reproduced from that table; the DNA served to infer D and trimming. In the table there are some 300,000 clones, roughly 86% of which are singletons. Cohort placement rested on clinical history that participants reported themselves.

Sequencing input: PBMCs or T cells enriched from blood (not recorded which). The V call is TRBV7-2, the J call TRBJ2-2; 7 bases map to TRBD1. The origin of this receptor is a woman aged 25 to 39 who had recovered from COVID-19. Here the CDR3 DNA reads TGTGCCAGCAGCTATCAGGGGGTAACCGGGGAGCTGTTTTTT. Translation: CASSYQGVTGELFF. Full variable domain (missing parts from reference TRBV7-2 and TRBJ2-2): GAGVSQSPSNKVTEKGKDVELRCDPISGHTALYWYRQSLGQGLEFLIYFQGNSAPDKSGLPSDRFSAERTGGSVSTLTIQRTQQEDSAVYLCASSYQGVTGELFFGEGSRLTVL.